The 20 T cell receptor beta chains reported below all come from one sample, sequenced in a study of OX40 agonist ivuxolimab in advanced cancers. The repertoire was sequenced with immunoSEQ multiplex PCR; TCRdb's copy has only in-frame clones and lacks some. The table has over 150,000 clones, 85% to 95% seen once. The sample in question was CD4+ or CD8+ T cells sorted from blood, obtained in a trial of the OX40 agonist ivuxolimab. These receptors all come from an adult with an advanced solid tumor such as melanoma, head and neck, liver or kidney cancer.

The chain links TRBV7-3 to TRBJ2-3; the D gene is possibly TRBD1 (6 bases). The germline gives CDR1 SGHTA, CDR2 FQGTGA. V lost 5 bases and J 2 bases, leaving 11 bases between the germline ends. The CDR3 covers 14 residues. The CDR3 spells CASSPQGTTDTQYF. In DNA form, the CDR3 reads TGTGCCAGCAGCCCACAGGGAACCACAGATACGCAGTATTTT.

The CDR3 nucleotides read TGTGCCAGCAGCTTAGATCGAGGGGCTAGCGGGGTGATGCAGTTCTTC. Protein product: CASSLDRGASGVMQFF. The rearrangement joins TRBV11-2 to TRBJ2-1; 9 bases match TRBD2. Germline values: CDR1 SGHAT, CDR2 FQNNGV. The CDR3 extends over 16 amino acids. The V segment lost 0 bases and the J segment 12 bases; nucleotides outside the gene matches: 12.

The chain has TRBV4-1 and TRBJ2-1, with D perhaps TRBD1 or TRBD2 (7 bases each). Looked up from germline, CDR1 is MGHRA and CDR2 is YSYEKL. This CDR3 has 15 residues. V was trimmed by 5 bases and J by 9 bases, leaving 20 bases between them. CDR3 in DNA: TGCGCCAGCAGCTTAGGACTAGGGGGCTTGGGTGAGCAGTTCTTC. Protein sequence: CASSLGLGGLGEQFF.

This chain joins TRBV6-6 and TRBJ1-4; maybe TRBD1 (6 bases). Germline V gene lookup returns CDR1 MNHNY and CDR2 SVGAGI (reference sequence). This CDR3 contains 15 residues. Trimming left V 2 bases short and J 8 bases short, with 15 bases between. The CDR3 region has the DNA TGTGCCAGCAGTTACCAGGACAGATTAGGGGAAAAACTGTTTTTT. It translates to CASSYQDRLGEKLFF.

CDR3 sequence: CASSQRQGLGYGYTF. CDR3 nucleotide sequence: TGTGCCAGCAGCCAGAGACAGGGTCTAGGCTATGGCTACACCTTC. The gene calls are TRBV5-6 and TRBJ1-2; 7 bases are a match to TRBD1. The CDR3 extends over 15 amino acids. Trimming cost V 4 bases and J 4 bases; bases outside gene matches: 10. Germline lookup yields CDR1 SGHDT and CDR2 YYEEEE.

This chain connects TRBV30 to TRBJ1-2; D perhaps matches TRBD1 (5 bases). The CDR3 loop spans 12 amino acids. V was clipped by 5 bases and J by 4 bases, with 11 bases between them. Germline loops: CDR1 GTSNPN, CDR2 SVGIG (reference sequence). CDR3 sequence reads: CAWSAGSYGYTF. The CDR3 DNA sequence: TGTGCCTGGTCCGCAGGGAGCTATGGCTACACCTTC.

This clone came up once. The chain is built from TRBV7-2 and TRBJ2-7; TRBD2 agrees at 7 bases. The germline V gene has CDR1 SGHTA and CDR2 FQGNSA. Trimming cost V 5 bases and J 6 bases; bases outside gene matches: 10. CDR3 size: 14 residues. CDR3 nucleotides: TGTGCCAGCAGCGCCCGGGGGGATGAGGGCGAGCAGTACTTC. As protein: CASSARGDEGEQYF.

This clone showed up just once. This chain connects TRBV7-2 to TRBJ2-4; no definite D call. V was trimmed by 0 bases and J by 2 bases, leaving 5 bases between them. CDR3 length: 14 amino acids. The germline V gene encodes CDR1 SGHTA and CDR2 FQGNSA. The CDR3: CASSLAGTKNIQYF. For the CDR3, the DNA is TGTGCCAGCAGCTTAGCGGGGACCAAAAACATTCAGTACTTC.

The chain joins TRBV9 to TRBJ2-5; 7 bases map to TRBD1. The CDR3 sequence is 15 residues long. The ends lost 0 bases at V and 2 bases at J; junction bases unmatched: 4. Germline lookup yields CDR1 SGDLS and CDR2 YYNGEE. As DNA, the CDR3 is TGTGCCAGCAGCGTAGCAGGGGGTAGGCAAGAGACCCAGTACTTC. Translating it yields CASSVAGGRQETQYF.

The chain joins TRBV2 to TRBJ2-1, with D unresolved. Germline V gene data show CDR1 as SNHLY and CDR2 as FYNNEI. V gave up 6 bases and J gave up 9 bases, with 12 bases separating them. This CDR3 region has 12 residues. The CDR3 coding sequence is TGTGCCAGCAGCGTGGGCCCGCGTGAGCAGTTCTTC. It translates to CASSVGPREQFF.

The chain carries TRBV5-1 and TRBJ2-5, with 7 bases that match TRBD1. V shed 2 bases, J shed 4 bases, and the junction held 5 bases outside the gene matches. Germline lookup yields CDR1 SGHRS and CDR2 YFSETQ. This CDR3 spans 14 amino acids. CDR3 region: CASSFDRVRETQYF. The CDR3 nucleotides read TGCGCCAGCAGCTTTGACAGGGTACGAGAGACCCAGTACTTC. Together with reference TRBV5-1 and TRBJ2-5, the CDR3 gives the full variable domain: KAGVTQTPRYLIKTRGQQVTLSCSPISGHRSVSWYQQTPGQGLQFLFEYFSETQRNKGNFPGRFSGRQFSNSRSEMNVSTLELGDSALYLCASSFDRVRETQYFGPGTRLLVL.

The genes are TRBV27 and TRBJ1-1, with D unresolved. Germline V gene sequence: CDR1 MNHEY, CDR2 SMNVEV (reference sequence). The length of the CDR3 is 14 residues. V gave up 2 bases and J gave up 0 bases, with 7 bases separating them. CDR3 sequence (DNA): TGTGCCAGCAGTTTAAGGCGGATGAACACTGAAGCTTTCTTT. It yields the protein CASSLRRMNTEAFF.

This chain joins TRBV9 and TRBJ2-1; 9 bases agree with TRBD2. The CDR3 spans 16 residues. Germline CDR1 SGDLS, CDR2 YYNGEE. Trimming took 2 bases from V and 0 from J; bases not matched to a gene: 3. In DNA, the CDR3 is TGTGCCAGCAGCGTTCTTAGCGGGAGCTCCTACAATGAGCAGTTCTTC. Translation: CASSVLSGSSYNEQFF.

The chain has TRBV28 and TRBJ2-7; 12 positions agree with TRBD1. CDR3 length: 15 residues. V lost 7 bases, J lost 7 bases, and 11 bases stayed unmatched. Germline V CDR1 and CDR2: MDHEN, SYDVKM. The CDR3 bases are TGTGCCAGCACCTCTCCCGGGACAGGGGGCAGGGAGCAGTACTTC. Residues: CASTSPGTGGREQYF. The full variable domain, with the rest looked up from reference TRBV28 and TRBJ2-7, is DVKVTQSSRYLVKRTGEKVFLECVQDMDHENMFWYRQDPGLGLRLIYFSYDVKMKEKGDIPEGYSVSREKKERFSLILESASTNQTSMYLCASTSPGTGGREQYFGPGTRLTVT.

This chain uses TRBV9 with TRBJ2-3; 8 bases map to TRBD2. The V gene's germline CDR1 is SGDLS and CDR2 YYNGEE. The CDR3 totals 18 residues. Trimming at V came to 0 bases and at J to 2 bases, leaving 11 bases not matched to a gene. The CDR3 sequence is CASSVGEGGGTYTDTQYF. For the CDR3, the DNA is TGTGCCAGCAGCGTAGGAGAGGGCGGGGGGACCTACACAGATACGCAGTATTTT.

The CDR3 nucleotides are TGTGCCAGCAGCCAGGCCCCGGCGGTGAGCTCCTATAATTCACCCCTCCACTTT. It is translated as CASSQAPAVSSYNSPLHF. This sequence joins TRBV4-2 and TRBJ1-6; no clear D gene. With 3 bases removed from V and 0 bases from J, the gap between germline ends came to 15 bases. The CDR3 runs 18 residues. CDR1 is LGHNA, CDR2 YNFKEQ, per germline.

The J gene is TRBJ1-2, the V gene TRBV19; 12 bases align to TRBD1. Germline assignment: CDR1 LNHDA and CDR2 SQIVND (reference sequence). V was clipped by 5 bases and J by 8 bases; unmatched bases: 9. The length of the CDR3 is 15 residues. CDR3: CASSPLGTGGAGYTF. CDR3 coding DNA: TGTGCCAGTAGTCCGCTCGGGACAGGGGGCGCCGGCTACACCTTC.

The rearrangement joins TRBV14 to TRBJ2-1, with 10 bases fitting TRBD2. With 1 base clipped from V and 6 bases from J, the junction kept 9 bases outside the gene matches. Germline V lookup: CDR1 SGHDN, CDR2 FVKESK. This CDR3 contains 17 residues. CDR3 region: CASSQALAGRGRNEQFF. CDR3 coding DNA: TGTGCCAGCAGCCAAGCACTAGCGGGAAGGGGTCGCAATGAGCAGTTCTTC.

V gene TRBV6-1 combines with J gene TRBJ1-2; D may be TRBD1 (5 bases). The CDR3 loop spans 15 amino acids. V was clipped by 3 bases and J by 8 bases, with 19 bases between them. From germline, CDR1 is MNHNS and CDR2 SASEGT. The CDR3 is CASSEASTGAVGYTF. For the CDR3, the DNA is TGTGCCAGCAGTGAGGCCTCAACAGGCGCGGTGGGCTACACCTTC.

The chain links TRBV5-1 to TRBJ1-2; 9 bases map to TRBD1. The germline V gene has CDR1 SGHRS and CDR2 YFSETQ. Trimming at V came to 2 bases and at J to 3 bases, leaving 2 bases not matched to a gene. CDR3 length: 14 residues. In nucleotides, the CDR3 is TGCGCCAGCAGCTTACAGGGGGCCGACTATGGCTACACCTTC. Its translation is CASSLQGADYGYTF.